This T cell receptor (beta chain) was sequenced in a study of T cell responses to AZD1222 COVID-19 vaccine (dated by TCRdb to about 2021). At the level of the whole study: AZD1222 recipients with second doses at about 4 weeks or about 12 weeks were pooled, because spike-specific TCR depth and breadth did not differ between schedules. TCR sequencing was performed for about 250 trial participants, of whom about 200 were given two doses of AZD1222 and around 26 were given two doses of MenACWY control vaccine. Trial participants were enrolled by age into 18-55, 56-69 and 70-plus year subgroups, with about 150, 27 and 61 TCR-sequenced participants respectively. What the authors observed across the whole study: Reportedly, almost half of the unique spike-specific TCRs recognized epitopes lying outside the regions that are mutated in the B.1.351 and B.1.1.7 variants. The whole spike protein was spanned by vaccine-associated CD4 TCRs, and dominant responses were seen in regions 160-218 and 743-854. Because no day 14 peak-response samples were available, the repertoires could be characterized only after the peak T cell response. The 56-69-year group was small, and its depth increase did not reach significance, likely because of low power. Spike-specific TCR breadth and depth rose significantly after two AZD1222 doses compared with day 0 and with MenACWY recipients. Most participants were white British and females outnumbered males, and the authors suggested that clonal diversity may have been underestimated. Conclusions about previously exposed vaccinees are limited because only five to seven AZD1222 recipients were SARS-CoV-2 seropositive at baseline.

In the paper's terms, the time point label means: baseline before first vaccination. Samples from vaccinated people were obtained from the UK trials COV001 and COV002, which included a single-blind randomized controlled phase 2/3 trial of AZD1222 (ChAdOx1 nCoV-19) in healthy adults. Trial participant PBMC samples were collected at day 0 and day 28 after the second dose for TCRbeta chain sequencing. The germline V gene yields SGDLS for CDR1 and YYNGEE for CDR2. For this chain, trimming is 0 bases at the V end and 2 bases at the J end, and the number of junction bases without a gene match is 4. The CDR3, from cysteine to phenylalanine, totals 16 residues. The read is trimmed to its CDR3 DNA, 48 bases read in frame from base 1. The CDR3 regions of human TCRbeta chains were analyzed by immunosequencing. Processing in the source paper ran as follows. Repertoire TCRs were checked for matches against a reference library of SARS-CoV-2-specific TCRs that had been generated using the MIRA antigen-specificity platform. Breadth meant the fraction of unique TCRs that were SARS-CoV-2-associated, whereas depth meant the fraction of total T cells that were SARS-CoV-2-associated. Using the MIRA data, each spike-specific TCR was mapped to the spike region that the TCR reacts to and placed in a CD4 or CD8 class. Log10-transformed breadth and depth values were compared by one-way ANOVA with Sidak's multiple comparisons tests. TCRdb provides this immuneACCESS table in a form limited to in-frame rearrangements. Some clones are lacking; in checked studies, under half of them reflect an unresolved V gene, and why the rest are absent is not known. V, J and clone size derive from that table, while D and trimming were established from the DNA sequence. Counted in this sample were roughly 100,000 clones; approximately 90% of them appeared once. The ten biggest clones cover roughly a sixth of the sample.

About this clone: Its antigen target is currently unknown. There are no base qualities to consult, and no much larger clone falls within one base.

This chain is built from TRBV9 and TRBJ2-3; a stretch of 9 junction bases matches TRBD2. The source of this sequence is an adult in good health. Specimen: peripheral blood, collected on day 0 of AZD1222 vaccination. The nucleotide sequence reads TGTGCCAGCAGCGTAGGTCCGGGACTAGCCACAGATACGCAGTATTTT. It specifies CASSVGPGLATDTQYF.